One and the same sample provided the 19 T cell receptor beta chains below, sequenced in a study of blood T cell repertoires in COVID-19. Libraries were prepared by immunoSEQ multiplex PCR; TCRdb keeps only in-frame clonotypes and omits some of them. This sample has about 110,000 clones, with around 86% found just once. Sequencing was performed on peripheral blood. The receptors derive from a man aged 35 to 55 with acute or convalescent COVID-19.

The V and J genes are TRBV6-5 and TRBJ2-3; 7 bases fit TRBD1. Germline assignment: CDR1 MNHEY and CDR2 SVGAGI. The V segment lost 7 bases and the J segment 10 bases; nucleotides outside the gene matches: 14. This CDR3 is built from 14 residues. This CDR3 is CASTQGVSTGAQYF. The CDR3 region has the DNA TGTGCCAGCACCCAGGGGGTTTCCACGGGTGCGCAGTATTTT.

This chain uses TRBV30 with TRBJ1-6, with TRBD1 matching 7 bases. This CDR3 region has 15 residues. The germline CDR1 and CDR2 sequences are GTSNPN and SVGIG (reference sequence). The V gene end was trimmed by 2 bases and the J gene end by 10 bases; junction bases not matched to a gene: 11. The CDR3 protein is CAWSRSTGLHSPLHF. Here the CDR3 DNA reads TGTGCCTGGAGTAGATCGACAGGGCTACACTCACCCCTCCACTTT.

The V and J genes are TRBV27 and TRBJ1-4; 10 positions match TRBD1. After removal of 8 bases from V and 7 bases from J, the junction contained 7 bases not matched to a gene. This CDR3 is built from 14 residues. Germline V lookup: CDR1 MNHEY, CDR2 SMNVEV (reference sequence). The CDR3 region is CASGWTGGTEKLFF. The DNA of the CDR3 is TGTGCCAGCGGGTGGACAGGGGGTACTGAAAAACTGTTTTTT.

This chain connects TRBV3-1 (or the pseudogene TRBV3-2) to TRBJ2-7; possibly TRBD1 for D (6 bases). The V and J ends lost 3 bases and 3 bases respectively, with 9 bases between them. The CDR3 is 13 residues long. The germline V gene encodes CDR1 LGHDT and CDR2 YNNKEL (reference sequence). CDR3 DNA: TGTGCCAGCAGCCACGGGACAAACTACGAGCAGTACTTC. Protein: CASSHGTNYEQYF.

This chain joins TRBV6-6 and TRBJ1-5; TRBD1 matches at 8 bases. Germline V CDR1 and CDR2: MNHNY, SVGAGI (reference sequence). This CDR3 is 14 amino acids long. The CDR3: CATTPGGNGQPQHF. The DNA for the CDR3 is TGTGCTACTACCCCAGGGGGCAATGGACAGCCCCAGCATTTT.

The J gene is TRBJ2-3, the V gene TRBV6-2 or TRBV6-3, with TRBD1 as a possible D gene (6 bases). The V end was cut by 3 bases, the J end by 11 bases, with 18 bases between. CDR1 is MNHEY and CDR2 is SVGEGT in the germline V gene. This CDR3 has 14 residues. CDR3 bases: TGTGCCAGCAGTTATAAGCATGACGGACAGCAGCAGTATTTT. It is translated as CASSYKHDGQQQYF.

The chain has TRBV4-3 and TRBJ2-7; tentative D call: TRBD1 (7 bases). This CDR3 region has 16 residues. Trimming cost V 0 bases and J 2 bases, with 14 bases left between them. Per the germline V gene, CDR1 is LGHNA and CDR2 is YSLEER. Here the CDR3 DNA reads TGCGCCAGCAGCCAAGACGCGGGACAGAAGACCTACGAGCAGTACTTC. Translated, it gives CASSQDAGQKTYEQYF.

The chain couples TRBV4-3 to TRBJ2-7; perhaps TRBD2 as D (6 bases). There are 19 residues in the CDR3. Germline V gene sequence: CDR1 LGHNA, CDR2 YSLEER. Trimming removed 0 bases at V and 7 bases at J, with 28 bases between. The CDR3 protein is CASSQEIGSGAGKGREQYF. CDR3 coding DNA: TGCGCCAGCAGCCAAGAAATTGGAAGTGGGGCGGGAAAGGGGCGAGAGCAGTACTTC.

V is TRBV5-1 and J is TRBJ1-3; 8 bases agree with TRBD1. With 2 bases clipped from V and 4 bases from J, the junction kept 14 bases outside the gene matches. This CDR3 has 18 residues. Germline lookup yields CDR1 SGHRS and CDR2 YFSETQ. In DNA form, the CDR3 reads TGCGCCAGCAGCTTCGGACAGGGTCTCAACGAAGCCGGAAACACCATATATTTT. Translated: CASSFGQGLNEAGNTIYF. Full variable domain (remainder filled in from reference TRBV5-1 and TRBJ1-3): KAGVTQTPRYLIKTRGQQVTLSCSPISGHRSVSWYQQTPGQGLQFLFEYFSETQRNKGNFPGRFSGRQFSNSRSEMNVSTLELGDSALYLCASSFGQGLNEAGNTIYFGEGSWLTVV.

V and J are TRBV11-3 and TRBJ2-2; D perhaps matches TRBD2 (5 bases). With 4 bases removed from V and 7 bases from J, the gap between germline ends came to 13 bases. The CDR3 has 14 residues. Per germline, CDR1 SGHNT and CDR2 YENEEA. The CDR3 sequence: CASSSTSGNGELFF. CDR3 nucleotides: TGTGCCAGCAGCTCCACTTCCGGGAACGGGGAGCTGTTTTTT.

The chain combines TRBV30 with TRBJ1-5, with a possible D match to TRBD1 (6 bases). With 0 bases removed from V and 3 bases from J, the gap between germline ends came to 12 bases. Germline loops: CDR1 GTSNPN, CDR2 SVGIG (reference sequence). The CDR3 has 15 residues. Written as DNA, the CDR3 is TGTGCCTGGAGTGTACCAGGGGCCGCCAATCAGCCCCAGCATTTT. Protein sequence: CAWSVPGAANQPQHF.

The chain uses TRBV2 and TRBJ1-2; unclear D gene. Germline V gene sequence: CDR1 SNHLY, CDR2 FYNNEI. Between the trimmed V and J ends, which lost 2 bases and 2 bases, there was a span of 6 bases. The CDR3 extends over 13 amino acids. CDR3 in amino acids: CASSERGNYGYTF. The CDR3 DNA reads TGTGCCAGCAGTGAAAGAGGGAACTATGGCTACACCTTC.

The count of this clone is one. V gene TRBV28 combines with J gene TRBJ2-3; a possible D gene is TRBD2 (6 bases). Trimming took off 3 bases at V and 2 bases at J, with 12 bases between the two ends. The length of the CDR3 is 15 residues. In germline, CDR1 is MDHEN, CDR2 SYDVKM. The chain's CDR3 is CASSLGGYTTDTQYF. CDR3 bases: TGTGCCAGCAGTTTGGGGGGATATACCACAGATACGCAGTATTTT. The full variable domain, completed using reference TRBV28 and TRBJ2-3, is DVKVTQSSRYLVKRTGEKVFLECVQDMDHENMFWYRQDPGLGLRLIYFSYDVKMKEKGDIPEGYSVSREKKERFSLILESASTNQTSMYLCASSLGGYTTDTQYFGPGTRLTVL.

V gene TRBV10-3 combines with J gene TRBJ2-2; 15 bases are shared with TRBD2. Germline CDR1 is ENHRY and CDR2 is SYGVKD. The CDR3 covers 16 residues. V was pared by 3 bases and J by 6 bases, with 2 bases of the junction left unmatched. CDR3 in amino acids: CAISDRTSGRAGELFF. CDR3 DNA: TGTGCCATCAGTGATCGGACTAGCGGGAGGGCCGGGGAGCTGTTTTTT.

This clone was recorded many times. The gene calls are TRBV6-2 or TRBV6-3 and TRBJ1-2; TRBD1 agrees at 8 bases. The CDR3 has 16 amino acids. In germline, CDR1 is MNHEY, CDR2 SVGEGT. The J segment lost 4 bases and the V segment lost 5 bases, leaving 12 bases of the junction unmatched. This chain's CDR3 is CASSPRTGRRLYGYTF. The CDR3 DNA reads TGTGCCAGCAGTCCAAGGACAGGGAGAAGGCTCTATGGCTACACCTTC.

The gene calls are TRBV5-6 and TRBJ1-1, with TRBD1 as a possible D gene (6 bases). The CDR3 length is 14 residues. With 4 bases removed from V and 2 bases from J, the gap between germline ends came to 12 bases. The V gene's germline CDR1 is SGHDT and CDR2 YYEEEE. CDR3 loop: CASSVTGFNTEAFF. In DNA, the CDR3 is TGTGCCAGCAGCGTGACAGGCTTTAACACTGAAGCTTTCTTT.

The chain is built from TRBV19 and TRBJ2-1, with TRBD1 as a possible D gene (6 bases). CDR3 length: 15 residues. V lost 3 bases, J lost 0 bases, and 9 bases lay in between. The germline CDR1 and CDR2 sequences are LNHDA and SQIVND (reference sequence). CDR3 sequence: CASSMPDSSYNEQFF. CDR3 bases: TGTGCCAGTAGTATGCCGGACAGCTCCTACAATGAGCAGTTCTTC.

V and J are TRBV4-2 and TRBJ1-3; D not resolved. The CDR3 runs to 18 residues. Trimming took 1 base from V and 5 from J, leaving 21 bases between them. Germline CDR1 reads LGHNA; CDR2 reads YNFKEQ. CDR3 nucleotide sequence: TGTGCCAGCAGCCAAGTCGCTCAACGAGAGACATCGAGAAACACCATATATTTT. Its translation is CASSQVAQRETSRNTIYF.

The CDR3 sequence is CASRHRAWGYTF. CDR3 DNA sequence: TGTGCCAGTCGACACAGGGCGTGGGGCTACACCTTC. The chain couples TRBV7-2 to TRBJ1-2, with D possibly TRBD1 on 6 matching bases. V lost 9 bases to trimming and J lost 8 bases, with 16 bases between them. Per germline, CDR1 SGHTA and CDR2 FQGNSA. The CDR3 is made up of 12 amino acids.